This TCR beta chain was retrieved from a study of T-cell memory formation after mild COVID-19. Findings and caveats of the study: Day 15 to 85 contractors were CD4/CD8 balanced; later expanders leaned CD4+. Second-wave clones that peaked on day 37 lacked confirmed SARS-CoV-2 specificity. Pre-infection memory held some responding clones, suggesting pre-existing cross-reactive T cells responded. Chiefly within CM and EM were the contracting CD4+ clones; CD8+ ones were within EMRA.

TCRdb analysed the 5' RACE reads with MiXCR anew, one entry per CDR3 protein. The data contain 500,000 to 550,000 distinct CDR3 sequences, about 20% of them singletons. Deletions cut 3 bases from V and 1 base from J, with 10 bases between. Germline V gene data show CDR1 as ENHRY and CDR2 as SYGVKD. The CDR3 is 14 residues long. Comments on this clonotype: Its antigen is not identified.

The chain is built from TRBV10-3 and TRBJ2-7; possible D gene TRBD1, 5 bases. The TCR was taken from an adult woman who had mild COVID-19 (a few samples of this study predate the infection). Cell type and time point are not known. The sample was PBMCs or a T cell subset sorted from them (not recorded which). The CDR3 spells CAISDRAVSYEQYF. CDR3 coding DNA: TGTGCCATCAGTGACAGGGCGGTATCCTACGAGCAGTACTTC.